The sequence of this T cell receptor beta chain was determined in a study of a mutant IDH1 vaccine in newly diagnosed glioma. Study-wide context: Treated patients had a mean age of about 44 years and a 62.5% male, roughly 40% female split. General study results and limits: In roughly 93% of patients, immune responses induced by the vaccine occurred.

Time point defined: week 23, last vaccination. Vaccination comprised doses that each held 300 ug of mutant IDH1 20-mer peptide, plus topical imiquimod. Donors harbored newly found WHO grade 3 or 4 IDH1-mutant, ATRX-lost astrocytomas. To note about this clone: The antigen is not known.

The table came from immunoSEQ multiplex PCR; TCRdb's copy has only in-frame clones and leaves some out. This repertoire shows approximately 60,000 clones, 75% to 90% found once; its top ten account for about 1.3%. V lost 0 bases to trimming and J lost 6 bases, with 16 bases between them. The germline V gene encodes CDR1 SGDLS and CDR2 YYNGEE. This CDR3 contains 15 residues. The clonotype comes from a middle-aged man with glioma. The input for sequencing was PBMCs, taken from a glioma patient whose treatment included an IDH1 peptide vaccine. The rearrangement uses TRBV9 and TRBJ2-7, with D maybe TRBD1 (5 bases). CDR3 coding DNA: TGTGCCAGCAGCGTAGGGGCAGGGTTCCTCTCCGAGCAGTACTTC. It translates to CASSVGAGFLSEQYF.